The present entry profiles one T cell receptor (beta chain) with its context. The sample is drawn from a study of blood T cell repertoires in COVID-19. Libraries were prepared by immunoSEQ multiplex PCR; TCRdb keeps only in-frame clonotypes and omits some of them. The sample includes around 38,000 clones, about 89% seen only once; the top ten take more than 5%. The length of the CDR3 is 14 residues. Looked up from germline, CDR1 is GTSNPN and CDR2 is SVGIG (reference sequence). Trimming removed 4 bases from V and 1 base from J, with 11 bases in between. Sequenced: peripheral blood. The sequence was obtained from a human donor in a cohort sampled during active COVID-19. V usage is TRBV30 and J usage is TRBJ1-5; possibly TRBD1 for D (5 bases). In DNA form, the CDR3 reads TGTGCCTGGACCGACAGTTTCAGCAATCAGCCCCAGCATTTT. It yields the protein CAWTDSFSNQPQHF. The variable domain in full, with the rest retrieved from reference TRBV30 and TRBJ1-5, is SQTIHQWPATLVQPVGSPLSLECTVEGTSNPNLYWYRQAAGRGLQLLFYSVGIGQISSEVPQNLSASRPQDRQFILSSKKLLLSDSGFYLCAWTDSFSNQPQHFGDGTRLSIL.